Below, 20 T cell receptor beta chains from the same sample are listed, as sequenced in a study of OX40 agonist ivuxolimab in advanced cancers. The method behind the library was the immunoSEQ multiplex PCR assay. As stored in TCRdb, this immuneACCESS dataset retains in-frame rearrangements with V and J assigned. A fraction of the clones does not appear; measured against another copy, unresolved V genes explain less than half of the discrepancy, and the remainder lacks a known reason. This sample comprises under 12,000 clones, roughly 86% of them detected only once. The ten most abundant clones make up about 30% of the sample. The sample in question was CD4+ or CD8+ T cells sorted from blood, obtained in a trial of the OX40 agonist ivuxolimab. The source is an adult with an advanced solid tumor such as melanoma, head and neck, liver or kidney cancer.

CDR3: CASSVAGGTDTQYF. The CDR3 region has the DNA TGTGCCAGCAGTGTAGCGGGGGGCACAGATACGCAGTATTTT. V usage is TRBV6-4 and J usage is TRBJ2-3, with 9 nucleotides matching TRBD2. The CDR3 consists of 14 residues. The germline V gene encodes CDR1 MRHNA and CDR2 SNTAGT. After removal of 4 bases from V and 1 base from J, the junction contained 0 bases not matched to a gene.

This chain joins TRBV7-9 and TRBJ1-1; TRBD1 matches at 8 bases. This CDR3 spans 15 amino acids. The germline V gene encodes CDR1 SEHNR and CDR2 FQNEAQ (reference sequence). The V and J ends lost 0 bases and 5 bases, in that order; junction bases with no gene match: 5. As DNA, the CDR3 is TGTGCCAGCAGCTTAGCGGACAGGGTGAGGACTGAAGCTTTCTTT. It specifies CASSLADRVRTEAFF.

This sequence joins TRBV4-1 and TRBJ2-1; 8 bases fit TRBD2. Germline V gene sequence: CDR1 MGHRA, CDR2 YSYEKL. The CDR3 extends over 18 amino acids. Unmatched junction bases numbered 12, after V lost 1 base and J lost 4 bases. The CDR3 sequence is CASSQGTGSTSGYNEQFF. The CDR3, as DNA: TGCGCCAGCAGCCAAGGTACAGGGTCAACTAGCGGTTACAATGAGCAGTTCTTC.

This chain links TRBV5-2 with TRBJ2-7; TRBD2 reflects the table's D call only, with no check against the DNA. TRBV5-2 is recorded as a pseudogene. The CDR3 has 12 amino acids. CDR3 amino acids: CASSPGGYEQYF. CDR3 sequence (DNA): TGTGCCAGCAGCCCGGGTGGCTACGAGCAGTACTTC.

This chain connects TRBV10-3 to TRBJ2-1, with 9 nucleotides matching TRBD2. Germline V gene data show CDR1 as ENHRY and CDR2 as SYGVKD. The J segment lost 6 bases and the V segment lost 0 bases, leaving 3 bases of the junction unmatched. The CDR3 is 15 amino acids. The CDR3 here is CAISESTSGTNEQFF. The CDR3, as DNA: TGTGCCATCAGTGAGTCGACTAGCGGTACCAATGAGCAGTTCTTC.

On this clone itself: An end of the junction differs from the germline gene, which may be a read error. The gene calls are TRBV7-7 and TRBJ2-7; maybe TRBD1 (6 bases). The CDR3 is made up of 13 amino acids. In germline, CDR1 is SSHAT, CDR2 FNYEAQ (reference sequence). As DNA, the CDR3 is TGTGCTAGCAGCTTAGCAGGGGACTACGAGCAGTACTTC. Translating it yields CASSLAGDYEQYF.

This clone appeared a few times. The rearrangement uses TRBV28 and TRBJ1-5; D remains ambiguous. The length of the CDR3 is 15 residues. Germline values: CDR1 MDHEN, CDR2 SYDVKM. V gave up 6 bases and J gave up 1 base, with 13 bases separating them. CDR3 nucleotides: TGTGCCAGCAGGCAGGTAGCGGAAAGCAATCAGCCCCAGCATTTT. Translation gives CASRQVAESNQPQHF.

This rearrangement joins TRBV28 to TRBJ1-1; no clear D gene. CDR3 length equals 13 residues. Per the germline V gene, CDR1 is MDHEN and CDR2 is SYDVKM. Trimming removed 7 bases at V and 5 bases at J, with 14 bases between. CDR3 bases: TGTGCCAGCATTAGCTCTCGGCGGACTGAAGCTTTCTTT. It codes for CASISSRRTEAFF.

The V call is TRBV10-3, the J call TRBJ2-1; the match to TRBD2 covers 10 bases. The V segment lost 3 bases and the J segment 5 bases; nucleotides outside the gene matches: 7. The CDR3 is made up of 16 amino acids. Looked up from germline, CDR1 is ENHRY and CDR2 is SYGVKD. The CDR3 loop is CAISEAGGPYNNEQFF. For the CDR3, the DNA is TGTGCCATCAGTGAAGCGGGAGGGCCGTATAACAATGAGCAGTTCTTC.

V is TRBV6-5 and J is TRBJ2-7; 7 nucleotides agree with TRBD2. The CDR3 spans 14 residues. Germline CDR1 and CDR2: MNHEY and SVGAGI. Trimming removed 2 bases from V and 5 bases from J; junction bases left unmatched: 6. CDR3 sequence: CASSYGREVDEQYF. CDR3 coding DNA: TGTGCCAGCAGTTACGGTCGGGAGGTCGACGAGCAGTACTTC.

This clone qualifies as medium-sized. V usage is TRBV27 and J usage is TRBJ2-7; 8 bases fit TRBD1. The J segment lost 2 bases and the V segment lost 0 bases, leaving 6 bases of the junction unmatched. Germline V lookup: CDR1 MNHEY, CDR2 SMNVEV (reference sequence). The CDR3 is 16 residues long. DNA of the CDR3: TGTGCCAGCAGTTTATCGGGGACAGGAGCAGCCTACGAGCAGTACTTC. Its protein product is CASSLSGTGAAYEQYF.

The chain joins TRBV6-6 to TRBJ2-5; D is possibly TRBD2 (5 bases). The V gene lost 0 bases and the J gene lost 5 bases, with 13 bases spanning the gap. The CDR3 length is 15 residues. Germline loops: CDR1 MNHNY, CDR2 SVGAGI (reference sequence). The CDR3 bases are TGTGCCAGCAGTTACTCCAACGGGAATCCGGAGACCCAGTACTTC. Encoded protein: CASSYSNGNPETQYF.

The chain combines TRBV6-4 with TRBJ2-7; 9 nucleotides align to TRBD1. The length of the CDR3 is 14 residues. V was pared by 6 bases and J by 2 bases, with 5 bases of the junction left unmatched. Germline CDR1 is MRHNA and CDR2 is SNTAGT. The CDR3 spells CASREGQGTYEQYF. Here the CDR3 DNA reads TGTGCCAGCAGAGAGGGACAGGGTACCTACGAGCAGTACTTC.

The rearrangement links TRBV5-1 to TRBJ2-1; D remains unclear. V was trimmed by 2 bases and J by 5 bases, leaving 20 bases between them. The CDR3 totals 17 residues. CDR1 and CDR2 (germline): SGHRS, YFSETQ. CDR3 loop: CASSFTGSAKINNEQFF. The DNA of the CDR3 is TGCGCCAGCAGCTTTACCGGGTCCGCGAAGATAAACAATGAGCAGTTCTTC.

The rearrangement joins TRBV4-2 to TRBJ2-7; tentative D call: TRBD2 (6 bases). CDR3 size: 15 residues. Germline CDR1 is LGHNA and CDR2 is YNFKEQ. Trimming took off 0 bases at V and 0 bases at J, with 9 bases between the two ends. CDR3 coding DNA: TGTGCCAGCAGCCAAGATGGGGACTTCTCCTACGAGCAGTACTTC. Residues: CASSQDGDFSYEQYF.

The gene calls are TRBV6-5 and TRBJ2-1; D is unclear. This CDR3 comprises 15 residues. CDR1 and CDR2 from the germline V gene are MNHEY and SVGAGI. V dropped 0 bases and J dropped 1 base, with 7 bases sitting between them. DNA for the CDR3: TGTGCCAGCAGTTACTCTCCGGGTTCCTACAATGAGCAGTTCTTC. Protein sequence: CASSYSPGSYNEQFF.

J is TRBJ2-7 and V is TRBV6-5, with TRBD2 identical over 9 bases. With 0 bases clipped from V and 6 bases from J, the junction kept 3 bases outside the gene matches. CDR1 is MNHEY and CDR2 is SVGAGI in the germline V gene. The CDR3 length is 14 residues. The CDR3 sequence: CASSYSSGGIEQYF. CDR3 DNA sequence: TGTGCCAGCAGTTACTCTAGCGGGGGAATCGAGCAGTACTTC.

For this clone: At the DNA level, this CDR3 is encoded by other sequences in the same sample as well. The J gene is TRBJ2-1, the V gene TRBV5-6; D is uncertain. The CDR3 covers 13 residues. Germline assignment: CDR1 SGHDT and CDR2 YYEEEE. V lost 0 bases, J lost 4 bases, and 5 bases lay in between. CDR3 in DNA: TGTGCCAGCAGCTTGGCGCAATACAATGAGCAGTTCTTC. This gives the protein CASSLAQYNEQFF.

By proportion, this clone is large (0.1 to 1%). The CDR3 DNA reads as TGTGCCAGCAGTTTGGAGATCTCTCCCCTCTACGAGCAGTACTTC. It translates to CASSLEISPLYEQYF. The V and J genes are TRBV27 and TRBJ2-7; no firm D call. Germline assignment: CDR1 MNHEY and CDR2 SMNVEV (reference sequence). Trimming stripped 3 bases from V and 3 bases from J, with 15 bases between. The CDR3 has 15 amino acids.

The rearrangement links TRBV30 to TRBJ2-5; D is possibly TRBD2 (6 bases). Germline lookup yields CDR1 GTSNPN and CDR2 SVGIG (reference sequence). The CDR3 is 14 residues long. V dropped 5 bases and J dropped 1 base, with 14 bases sitting between them. Written as DNA, the CDR3 is TGTGCCTGGCAGGACTATCTAATCCAAGAGACCCAGTACTTC. It codes for CAWQDYLIQETQYF.